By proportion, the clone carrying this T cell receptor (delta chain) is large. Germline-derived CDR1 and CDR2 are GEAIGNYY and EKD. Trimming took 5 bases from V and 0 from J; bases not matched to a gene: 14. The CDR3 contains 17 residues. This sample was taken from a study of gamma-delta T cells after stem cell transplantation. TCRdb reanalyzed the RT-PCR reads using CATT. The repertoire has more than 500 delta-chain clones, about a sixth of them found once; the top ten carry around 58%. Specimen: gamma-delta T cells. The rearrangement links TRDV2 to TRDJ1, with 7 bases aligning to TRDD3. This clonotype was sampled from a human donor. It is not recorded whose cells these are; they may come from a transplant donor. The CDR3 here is CACVKLGLGEYTDKLIF. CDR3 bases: TGTGCCTGTGTCAAGCTGGGCTTGGGGGAGTACACCGATAAACTCATCTTT.